This T cell receptor (beta chain) originates from a study of CD4+ T cells in melanoma. Points from the study as a whole: CD8+ T cell, macrophage and B cell function reportedly correlated with neoantigen-specific CD4+ T cells.

Sequencing was performed with immunoSEQ multiplex PCR; in TCRdb, only in-frame clones are kept and a portion is missing. The sample has about 140,000 clones; 80% to 95% are singletons. Germline loops: CDR1 SGHNT, CDR2 YENEEA. V was clipped by 4 bases and J by 0 bases, with 4 bases between them. The CDR3 sequence is 13 residues long. Turning to this clone: The target antigen is unknown.

The chain links TRBV11-3 to TRBJ2-1; D is unclear. The clonotype was recovered from a human donor with melanoma. The CDR3 sequence: CASSSDSYNEQFF. The DNA of the CDR3 is TGTGCCAGCAGCTCGGACTCCTACAATGAGCAGTTCTTC. The full variable domain, rest sourced from reference TRBV11-3 and TRBJ2-1, is EAGVVQSPRYKIIEKKQPVAFWCNPISGHNTLYWYLQNLGQGPELLIRYENEEAVDDSQLPKDRFSAERLKGVDSTLKIQPAELGDSAVYLCASSSDSYNEQFFGPGTRLTVL.